Shown below are 9 T cell receptor beta chains from a single sample sequenced in a study of patients and donors after allogeneic stem cell transplantation. TCRdb re-called the RT-PCR reads with MiXCR, one entry per CDR3 protein. Of about 400,000 distinct CDR3 sequences listed, approximately 16% are singletons. Sequenced: blood, either unsorted or a sorted T cell fraction (not recorded which). These receptors were collected from a human donor who was either an allogeneic HSCT recipient or a stem cell or donor lymphocyte infusion donor (not recorded which). It is not recorded whose cells these are; they may come from a transplant donor.

This chain joins TRBV7-2 and TRBJ2-7, with 7 bases aligning to TRBD1. J was trimmed by 2 bases and V by 5 bases; bases with no gene match: 9. This CDR3 comprises 15 residues. Per the germline V gene, CDR1 is SGHTA and CDR2 is FQGNSA. Here the CDR3 DNA reads TGTGCCAGCAGCCCGAAAGGGGACAGTCCCTACGAGCAGTACTTC. Its protein is CASSPKGDSPYEQYF.

This clonotype has a handful of counts. The rearrangement joins TRBV20-1 to TRBJ1-6; 7 nucleotides line up with TRBD1. The V segment lost 0 bases and the J segment 9 bases; nucleotides outside the gene matches: 5. Germline V CDR1 and CDR2: DFQATT, SNEGSKA (reference sequence). The CDR3 runs 14 residues. The CDR3 sequence: CSAREQGFSSPLHF. The CDR3 DNA is TGCAGTGCTAGAGAACAGGGGTTCAGTTCACCCCTCCACTTT.

The chain joins TRBV5-6 to TRBJ1-2; possibly TRBD1 for D (5 bases). In germline, CDR1 is SGHDT, CDR2 YYEEEE. The CDR3 sequence is 13 residues long. The V and J ends lost 1 base and 4 bases respectively, with 8 bases between them. CDR3 sequence: CASSLQGVYGYTF. The CDR3 region has the DNA TGTGCCAGCAGCTTGCAGGGAGTCTATGGCTACACCTTC.

This clonotype has a handful of counts. The rearrangement joins TRBV11-1 to TRBJ2-7; D unclear. Trimming stripped 5 bases from V and 1 base from J, with 9 bases between. CDR3 length: 13 residues. The V gene's germline CDR1 is SGHAT and CDR2 FQDESV (reference sequence). CDR3 region: CASSPRFSYEQYF. CDR3 nucleotide sequence: TGTGCCAGCAGCCCCAGATTTTCCTACGAGCAGTACTTC.

This clonotype was seen repeatedly, ten times or more. The rearrangement links TRBV20-1 to TRBJ2-5, with D tentatively TRBD2 (5 bases). Between the trimmed V and J ends, which lost 5 bases and 4 bases, there was a span of 17 bases. Per the germline V gene, CDR1 is DFQATT and CDR2 is SNEGSKA (reference sequence). The CDR3 length is 14 residues. CDR3 sequence: CSAPPRGILETQYF. In nucleotides, the CDR3 is TGCAGTGCTCCCCCAAGAGGGATCCTAGAGACCCAGTACTTC.

The V and J genes are TRBV5-1 and TRBJ2-6; a weak D match, TRBD1 (5 bases). The CDR3 extends over 18 amino acids. Per germline, CDR1 SGHRS and CDR2 YFSETQ. The V end was cut by 1 base, the J end by 0 bases, with 14 bases between. In DNA form, the CDR3 reads TGCGCCAGCAGCTTGAGGGGTAGGTCCGGCTCTGGGGCCAACGTCCTGACTTTC. The encoded protein is CASSLRGRSGSGANVLTF.

This clonotype has just a few counts. The J gene is TRBJ2-3, the V gene TRBV20-1; D ambiguous. Germline V lookup: CDR1 DFQATT, CDR2 SNEGSKA (reference sequence). The CDR3 has 16 residues. Trimming took off 0 bases at V and 0 bases at J, with 13 bases between the two ends. This CDR3 is CSARDRPSTSTDTQYF. The CDR3 DNA sequence: TGCAGTGCTAGAGATAGGCCATCTACCAGCACAGATACGCAGTATTTT.

The J gene is TRBJ2-7, the V gene TRBV20-1; D might be TRBD2 (6 bases). The CDR3 runs 15 residues. CDR1 is DFQATT, CDR2 SNEGSKA, per germline (reference sequence). Trimming pared 0 bases from V and 2 bases from J, leaving 14 bases between. The CDR3 protein is CSARDGTLPPYEQYF. Here the CDR3 DNA reads TGCAGTGCTAGAGATGGGACTTTACCACCCTACGAGCAGTACTTC.

This clonotype occurred many times. The CDR3 here is CASSFRTNTGELFF. The CDR3 bases are TGTGCCAGCAGTTTTAGAACTAACACCGGGGAGCTGTTTTTT. The rearrangement links TRBV12-3 or TRBV12-4 to TRBJ2-2; D is unclear. The V and J ends lost 3 bases and 2 bases respectively, with 7 bases between them. This CDR3 has 14 residues.